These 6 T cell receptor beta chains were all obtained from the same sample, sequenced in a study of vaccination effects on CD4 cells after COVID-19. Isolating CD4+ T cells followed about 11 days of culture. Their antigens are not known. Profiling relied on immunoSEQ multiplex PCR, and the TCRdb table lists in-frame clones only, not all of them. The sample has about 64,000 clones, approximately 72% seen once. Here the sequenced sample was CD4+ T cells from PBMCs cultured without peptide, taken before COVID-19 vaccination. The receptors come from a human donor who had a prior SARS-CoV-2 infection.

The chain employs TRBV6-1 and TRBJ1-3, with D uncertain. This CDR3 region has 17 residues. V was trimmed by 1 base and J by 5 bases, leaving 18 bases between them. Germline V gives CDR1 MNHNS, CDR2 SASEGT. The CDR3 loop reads CASSEGVGVGSRNTIYF. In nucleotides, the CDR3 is TGTGCCAGCAGTGAAGGGGTGGGAGTAGGGTCGAGAAACACCATATATTTT.

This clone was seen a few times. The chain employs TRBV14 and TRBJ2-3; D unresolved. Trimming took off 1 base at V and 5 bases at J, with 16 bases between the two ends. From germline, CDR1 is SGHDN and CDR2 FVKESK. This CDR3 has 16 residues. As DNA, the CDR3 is TGTGCCAGCAGCCAAGTTCCCCTGGCACGGGTAGATACGCAGTATTTT. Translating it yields CASSQVPLARVDTQYF.

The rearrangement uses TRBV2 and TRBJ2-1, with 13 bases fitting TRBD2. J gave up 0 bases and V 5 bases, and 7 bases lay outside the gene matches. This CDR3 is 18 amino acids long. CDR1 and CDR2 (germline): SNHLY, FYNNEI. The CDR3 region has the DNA TGTGCCAGCAGTTCCGGGACTAGCGGGACCCGCTCCTACAATGAGCAGTTCTTC. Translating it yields CASSSGTSGTRSYNEQFF.

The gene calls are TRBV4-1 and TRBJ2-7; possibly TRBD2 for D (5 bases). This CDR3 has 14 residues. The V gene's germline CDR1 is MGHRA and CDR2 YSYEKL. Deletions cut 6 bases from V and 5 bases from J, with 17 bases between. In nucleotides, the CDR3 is TGCGCCAGCAGTCCCTCGGCTAGCCCCAACGAGCAGTACTTC. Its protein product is CASSPSASPNEQYF.

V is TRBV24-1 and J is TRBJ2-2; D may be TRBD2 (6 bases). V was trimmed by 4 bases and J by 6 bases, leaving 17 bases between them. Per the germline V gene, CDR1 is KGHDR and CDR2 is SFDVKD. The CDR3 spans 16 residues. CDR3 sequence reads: CATSDASPRGAGELFF. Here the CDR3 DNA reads TGTGCCACCAGTGACGCTAGTCCCCGCGGGGCCGGGGAGCTGTTTTTT.

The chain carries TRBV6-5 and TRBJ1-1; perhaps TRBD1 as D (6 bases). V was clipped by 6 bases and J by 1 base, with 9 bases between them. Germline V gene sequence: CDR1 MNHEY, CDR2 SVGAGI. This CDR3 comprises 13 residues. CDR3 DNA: TGTGCCAGCAGGGAGACAGGGAACACTGAAGCTTTCTTT. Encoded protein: CASRETGNTEAFF.